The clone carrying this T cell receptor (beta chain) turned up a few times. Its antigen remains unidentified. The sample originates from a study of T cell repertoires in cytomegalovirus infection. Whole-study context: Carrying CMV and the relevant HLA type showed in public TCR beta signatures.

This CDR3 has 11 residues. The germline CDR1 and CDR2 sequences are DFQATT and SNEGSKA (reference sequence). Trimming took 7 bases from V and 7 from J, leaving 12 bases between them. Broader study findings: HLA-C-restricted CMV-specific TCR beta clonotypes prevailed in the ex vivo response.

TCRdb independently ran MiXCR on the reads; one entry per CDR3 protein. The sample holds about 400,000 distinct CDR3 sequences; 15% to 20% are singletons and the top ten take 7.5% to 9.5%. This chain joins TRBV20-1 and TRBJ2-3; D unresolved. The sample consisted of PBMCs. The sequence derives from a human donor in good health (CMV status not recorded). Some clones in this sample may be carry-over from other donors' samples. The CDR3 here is CSGGNPYTQYF. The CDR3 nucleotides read TGCAGTGGGGGTAACCCATATACGCAGTATTTT.